The 2 T cell receptor beta chains in this list originate from one sample, sequenced in a study of blood T cell repertoires in COVID-19 (dated by TCRdb to 2018 to 2020). Libraries were made using the immunoSEQ multiplex PCR assay. The immuneACCESS repertoire file appears here via TCRdb, limited to in-frame rearrangements. These files lack a portion of the clones; in checked studies, under half of the deficit traces to unresolved V genes, and the cause of the others is not known. Across this sample there are hundreds of thousands of clones, with 88% seen only once. 2% to 2.5% of the sample is taken by the ten largest. The sequencing sample was made of PBMCs or T cells enriched from blood (not recorded which). The receptor set was obtained from a woman aged 40-49 years with acute COVID-19.

The V gene is TRBV9, the J gene TRBJ2-1; TRBD2 agrees at 9 bases. This CDR3 is built from 15 residues. In germline, CDR1 is SGDLS, CDR2 YYNGEE. Trimming took 5 bases from V and 7 from J; bases not matched to a gene: 10. The CDR3 nucleotides read TGTGCCAGCAGTGAATCGGGACTAGCTTCGAATGAGCAGTTCTTC. The encoded protein is CASSESGLASNEQFF.

The V call is TRBV6-5, the J call TRBJ1-1; the D gene is possibly TRBD1 (5 bases). Trimming stripped 2 bases from V and 7 bases from J, with 8 bases between. CDR1 and CDR2 from the germline V gene are MNHEY and SVGAGI. The CDR3 contains 12 residues. The CDR3 is CASSYDSVEAFF. CDR3 bases: TGTGCCAGCAGTTACGACAGCGTTGAAGCTTTCTTT.